The clone carrying this TCR beta chain was seen once. The sample originates from a study of blood T cell repertoires in COVID-19. Overall study: The samples span acute and convalescent COVID-19 from the United States, Italy and Spain. T cells, B-cell-depleted T cells, or PBMCs provided the cDNA or gDNA that served as material.

The germline V gene has CDR1 SGHTA and CDR2 FQGNSA. V lost 4 bases, J lost 4 bases, and 5 bases stayed unmatched. The CDR3 spans 15 residues. Authors' analysis steps: Estimates of nucleated cell counts were drawn from the amplification of reference gene primers. TCRdb's table, derived via immunoSEQ multiplex PCR, lists solely in-frame clones and lacks some. That table supplies the V and J calls and clone size; D and trimming were determined from the DNA. The data contain more than 150,000 clones, approximately 83% of them singletons. The sequence was collected from a man in his 60s with acute or convalescent COVID-19. Sequences were obtained from peripheral blood. J is TRBJ2-1 and V is TRBV7-2, with 9 bases fitting TRBD2. CDR3 DNA sequence: TGTGCCAGCAGCTATAGCGGGAGCCAGTACAATGAGCAGTTCTTC. Translated, it gives CASSYSGSQYNEQFF.